This entry is about one T cell receptor beta chain. Its specific antigen is unknown. No much larger clonotype is one base removed from it; base qualities were not supplied. TCR beta libraries were generated from genomic DNA with the immunoSEQ kit, following the manufacturer's recommendations. For library preparation, a first multiplex PCR was performed with proprietary primers, followed by a second PCR in which unique barcodes were added, and bead cleanups were performed after each round. Each sample batch included a kit-provided positive control reaction and a negative control reaction. The final libraries were assessed on an Agilent 4200 TapeStation D1000 ScreenTape, pooled by volume, and quantified by qPCR. Sequencing was performed on an Illumina NextSeq500 with a MidOutput 150-cycle cartridge, and 156 Read1 and 15 Index1 cycles were run with kit custom primers. The pooled library was loaded at about 0.93 pM with about 18% PhiX control spiked in. On the authors' methods: The vendor-processed data were analyzed in R, and a clonotype was defined as all T cells that share the same CDR3 nucleotide sequence. For clone abundance analyses, frequencies were normalized to the 10,000 most abundant clones in each sample. Public T cell clones, which averaged fewer than five per sample, were removed prior to analysis. An abundance difference of at least 32-fold between compartments was the criterion for calling clonotypes tumor-enriched or baseline blood-enriched. A beta-binomial differential abundance model was used to identify clonotypes that were expanded or contracted between blood time points. Similarity between tumor and blood repertoires was quantified using the Baroni-Urbani and Buser coefficient, and groups were compared with two-tailed Wilcoxon tests in R. This is the immuneACCESS table as TCRdb keeps it, with only in-frame sequences that have V and J called. A part of the clones is gone; compared with another copy, unresolved V genes explain less than half, and the rest is unexplained. Clone size and V and J calls were adopted from that table, with D and trimming inferred from the DNA. For this sample there are around 140,000 clones; around four fifths appear just once. The ten largest clones represent under 30% of the sample.

Explained via the paper, the time point label denotes: baseline pretreatment blood. This sample's treatment or condition label indicates: 15 Gy SBRT to primary tumor, nephrectomy 4 weeks later. To follow tumor-enriched clonotypes, peripheral blood was collected serially from radiation-treated patients at baseline and again at 2 weeks and 4 weeks after SBRT. Every patient's renal cell carcinoma showed clear cell pathology. Genomic DNA for TCR sequencing was prepared using the QIAamp DNA Blood Mini Kit (Qiagen). Samples were included in the analyses only if all quality control checks were passed. The entry originates in a study of radiation and T cells in renal cell carcinoma (dated by TCRdb to about 2020). Study-wide context: Samples were obtained from a clinical trial, in which 15 Gy stereotactic body radiation therapy was delivered to primary renal cell carcinomas and nephrectomy was performed 4 weeks later. In total, about 50 samples underwent TCR beta sequencing: roughly 26 tumors plus 27 peripheral blood samples. Across all 55 or so samples, under 4,500,000 unique CDR3 nucleotide sequences, encoding 2,658,974 unique CDR3 amino acid sequences, were identified. What the research found in general, with its limitations: No pretreatment tumor biopsies were available, so the baseline intratumoral presence of clonotypes could not be determined. An increase in top tumor clonotypes in blood was observed from baseline to 2 weeks post-radiation, followed by contraction by 4 weeks, which was taken to suggest transient expansion of tumor-resident clones. Changes in the blood repertoire were not tracked past 4 weeks after treatment. Because the trial had a single-armed design, the trial could not examine how radiation dose or scheduling affected the TCR repertoire.

The sequences come from blood, collected from a patient whose treatment included radiotherapy and nephrectomy. This clonotype was sampled from a woman in her 50s with renal cell carcinoma.

The CDR3 loop reads CASSLSGRDGNQPQHF. The nucleotides read TGCGCCAGCAGTTTATCCGGGAGGGATGGCAATCAGCCCCAGCATTTT. Recombination connected TRBV5-1 to TRBJ1-5, with the identity of the D gene unclear. CDR1 and CDR2 were assigned from the germline V gene as SGHRS and YFSETQ. The CDR3, from cysteine to phenylalanine, totals 16 residues. Just CDR3 DNA is preserved here, 48 bases in frame from base 1. V lost 5 bases and J lost 2 bases; the stretch between them is 17 bases long.